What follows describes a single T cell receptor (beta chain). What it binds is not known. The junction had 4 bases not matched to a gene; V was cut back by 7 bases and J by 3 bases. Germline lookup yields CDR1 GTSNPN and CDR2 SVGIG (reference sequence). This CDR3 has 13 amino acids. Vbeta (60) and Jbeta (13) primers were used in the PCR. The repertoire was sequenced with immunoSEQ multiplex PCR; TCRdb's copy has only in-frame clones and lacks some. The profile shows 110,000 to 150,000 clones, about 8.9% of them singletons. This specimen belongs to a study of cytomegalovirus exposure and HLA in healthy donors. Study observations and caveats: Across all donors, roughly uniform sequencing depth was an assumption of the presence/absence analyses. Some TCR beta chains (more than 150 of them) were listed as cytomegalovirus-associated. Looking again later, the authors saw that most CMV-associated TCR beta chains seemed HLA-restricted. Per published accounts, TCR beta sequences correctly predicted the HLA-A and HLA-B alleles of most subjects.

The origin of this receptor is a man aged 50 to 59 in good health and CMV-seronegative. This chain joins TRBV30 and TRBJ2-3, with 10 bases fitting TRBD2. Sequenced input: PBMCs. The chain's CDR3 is CASSGGATDTQYF. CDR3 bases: TGTGCCTCGAGCGGGGGGGCGACAGATACGCAGTATTTT.